The 26 T cell receptor beta chains given below trace back to one sample, sequenced in a study of T cell repertoires in cytomegalovirus infection. Their antigens remain unidentified. TCRdb re-analysed the reads in MiXCR, keeping a single row per CDR3 protein. This sample yields some 800,000 distinct CDR3 sequences, of which about 33% are seen a single time; 9.5% to 15% belongs to the top ten. This specimen was cultured CD8+ T cells from PBMCs, taken from culture after CMV antigen stimulation. These receptor sequences come from a human donor in good health (CMV status not recorded). Some clones in this sample may be carry-over from other donors' samples.

In the case of this clonotype: With a much larger clone just one base away, this may be a read error. The chain has TRBV7-2 and TRBJ2-7; TRBD2 might be the D (5 bases). Trimming took 6 bases from V and 3 from J, leaving 9 bases between them. Germline CDR1 and CDR2: SGHTA and FQGNSA. The CDR3 is made up of 12 amino acids. The CDR3 region is CASSRTYYEQYF. CDR3 sequence (DNA): TGTGCCAGCAGTCGGACTTACTACGAGCAGTACTTC.

This clonotype was detected a few times. The V call is TRBV4-3, the J call TRBJ2-2, with a weak D call TRBD1 (6 bases). The V gene lost 1 base and the J gene lost 5 bases, with 14 bases spanning the gap. Germline V gives CDR1 LGHNA, CDR2 YSLEER. The length of the CDR3 is 16 residues. This CDR3 is CASSQVMGQGTGELFF. For the CDR3, the DNA is TGCGCCAGCAGCCAAGTTATGGGCCAGGGGACCGGGGAGCTGTTTTTT.

This clonotype has just a few counts. This rearrangement joins TRBV6-1 to TRBJ2-1; 8 bases agree with TRBD2. Germline-derived CDR1 and CDR2 are MNHNS and SASEGT. This CDR3 comprises 15 residues. V gave up 3 bases and J gave up 9 bases; unmatched junction bases: 10. CDR3 in amino acids: CASSDYGGDQGEQFF. Here the CDR3 DNA reads TGTGCCAGCAGTGATTACGGGGGGGATCAAGGTGAGCAGTTCTTC.

Comments on this clonotype: A much larger clone is a single base away; this may be a read error. This rearrangement joins TRBV7-2 to TRBJ1-1; 8 nucleotides agree with TRBD1. The CDR3 is 15 residues long. Germline lookup yields CDR1 SGHTA and CDR2 FQGNSA. CDR3 DNA sequence: TGTGCCAACAGCACCGCAGGGGGCATGAACACTGAAGCTTTCTTT. It translates to CANSTAGGMNTEAFF.

The chain links TRBV6-1 to TRBJ2-1, with a possible D match to TRBD2 (6 bases). The CDR3 totals 15 residues. V lost 3 bases and J 5 bases, leaving 14 bases between the germline ends. Per the germline V gene, CDR1 is MNHNS and CDR2 is SASEGT. CDR3: CASSDPGTGNNEQFF. CDR3 nucleotides: TGTGCCAGCAGTGACCCCGGGACTGGGAACAATGAGCAGTTCTTC.

V gene TRBV10-1 combines with J gene TRBJ2-2; possible D gene TRBD1, 5 bases. This CDR3 is 15 amino acids long. Germline lookup yields CDR1 WNHNN and CDR2 SYGVQD (reference sequence). V lost 5 bases and J 2 bases, leaving 12 bases between the germline ends. The chain's CDR3 is CASSIIQDNTGELFF. The CDR3 coding sequence is TGCGCCAGCAGTATAATACAGGATAACACCGGGGAGCTGTTTTTT.

This clonotype was recorded many times. The chain recombines TRBV12-3 or TRBV12-4 with TRBJ2-1, with D possibly being TRBD2 (5 bases). The V gene lost 6 bases and the J gene lost 5 bases, with 11 bases spanning the gap. This CDR3 has 13 residues. The CDR3 nucleotides read TGTGCCAGCAGCTCGGACTGGAACAATGAGCAGTTCTTC. As protein: CASSSDWNNEQFF.

A few counts support this clonotype. The chain has TRBV6-1 and TRBJ1-2, with D unresolved. The CDR3 runs to 14 residues. V dropped 5 bases and J dropped 3 bases, with 13 bases sitting between them. The V gene's germline CDR1 is MNHNS and CDR2 SASEGT. CDR3 protein: CASSIWVGDYGYTF. The CDR3 DNA is TGTGCCAGCAGTATATGGGTCGGCGACTATGGCTACACCTTC.

The chain carries TRBV2 and TRBJ1-1; D gene ambiguous. V dropped 8 bases and J dropped 1 base, with 11 bases sitting between them. Germline CDR1 is SNHLY and CDR2 is FYNNEI. The CDR3 runs 13 residues. Here the CDR3 reads CASGKTGNTEAFF. The CDR3, as DNA: TGTGCCAGCGGCAAGACCGGGAACACTGAAGCTTTCTTT.

This chain connects TRBV6-6 to TRBJ1-2, with a tentative D call TRBD1 (5 bases). The V end was cut by 9 bases, the J end by 4 bases, with 12 bases between. CDR1 is MNHNY and CDR2 is SVGAGI in the germline V gene (reference sequence). CDR3 length equals 12 residues. The CDR3 sequence: CARRDGIYGYTF. In nucleotides, the CDR3 is TGTGCCAGACGGGACGGAATCTATGGCTACACCTTC.

This clonotype was counted between two and nine times. The V and J genes are TRBV18 and TRBJ2-1; D may correspond to TRBD1 or TRBD2 (5 bases each). The ends were cut back, 1 base at V and 3 bases at J, with 19 bases in the middle. This CDR3 is 18 amino acids long. Germline V gene sequence: CDR1 KGHSH, CDR2 LQKENI. In DNA, the CDR3 is TGTGCCAGCTCACCACTCTCAGGGACCAGAGTTCTCTACAATGAGCAGTTCTTC. Residues: CASSPLSGTRVLYNEQFF.

This clonotype was seen ten or more times. One end of the junction varies from germline; a read error may be responsible. The chain has TRBV5-6 and TRBJ2-1, with D possibly matching TRBD1 (6 bases). The CDR3 loop spans 14 amino acids. Per the germline V gene, CDR1 is SGHDT and CDR2 is YYEEEE. The CDR3 spells CASSLGASYNEQFF. The CDR3 DNA follows: TGTGCCAGCAGTTTGGGGGCTTCCTACAATGAGCAGTTCTTC.

This clonotype showed up just a few times. This chain links TRBV25-1 with TRBJ2-5; weak D call: TRBD2 (5 bases). Trimming cost V 7 bases and J 5 bases, with 8 bases left between them. Germline V gene lookup returns CDR1 MGHDK and CDR2 SYGVNS. The CDR3 is made up of 11 amino acids. This CDR3 is CASTQRETQYF. The CDR3 DNA follows: TGTGCCAGCACCCAGCGGGAGACCCAGTACTTC.

V gene TRBV13 combines with J gene TRBJ2-5; D perhaps matches TRBD2 (5 bases). CDR3 length: 15 amino acids. V gave up 6 bases and J gave up 3 bases, with 17 bases separating them. Germline V gene lookup returns CDR1 PRHDT and CDR2 FYEKMQ (reference sequence). CDR3 amino acids: CASSPSPREKETQYF. The CDR3 DNA reads as TGTGCCAGCAGTCCTTCCCCCCGGGAAAAAGAGACCCAGTACTTC.

This rearrangement joins TRBV6-1 to TRBJ2-7; D gene unclear. Trimming removed 1 base at V and 4 bases at J, with 11 bases between. The CDR3 consists of 14 residues. The V gene's germline CDR1 is MNHNS and CDR2 SASEGT. The CDR3 reads CASSEGPPQYEQYV. CDR3 nucleotides: TGTGCCAGCAGTGAAGGACCTCCCCAGTACGAGCAGTACGTC.

A remark on this clonotype: It is likely a read error, because the conserved phenylalanine at the end of the CDR3 is missing. This rearrangement joins TRBV27 to TRBJ1-2; D is unresolved. Germline V gene lookup returns CDR1 MNHEY and CDR2 SMNVEV (reference sequence). There are 13 residues in the CDR3. The V end was cut by 8 bases, the J end by 5 bases, with 15 bases between. CDR3 sequence (DNA): TGTGCCAGCGGTCCTAGTCACCTATATGGCTACACCATC. Its protein product is CASGPSHLYGYTI.

The V and J genes are TRBV7-4 and TRBJ1-1; TRBD1 might be the D (5 bases). V shed 7 bases and J shed 4 bases, with 16 bases lying between them. The CDR3 runs 14 residues. Germline V lookup: CDR1 SGHVT, CDR2 SQSDAQ. CDR3 nucleotide sequence: TGTGCCAGCACCCCGACCCAGGGTGGCACTGAAGCTTTCTTT. Amino acids: CASTPTQGGTEAFF.

V usage is TRBV6-2 or TRBV6-3 and J usage is TRBJ2-1; a possible D gene is TRBD2 (7 bases). This CDR3 is built from 19 residues. The V end lost 2 bases, the J end lost 5 bases, and 25 bases lay between the germline ends. CDR1 is MNHEY, CDR2 SVGEGT, per germline. In DNA, the CDR3 is TGTGCCAGCAGTTACCCATATACTAGCGTGGGGGGGGGCAACAATGAGCAGTTCTTC. Translation gives CASSYPYTSVGGGNNEQFF.

This clonotype was seen only a few times. This rearrangement joins TRBV15 to TRBJ1-5; no clear D gene. Trimming took 5 bases from V and 3 from J, leaving 17 bases between them. The CDR3 length is 16 residues. Germline V lookup: CDR1 LNHNV, CDR2 YYDKDF (reference sequence). CDR3 sequence: CATSGSPVADNQPQHF. The CDR3, as DNA: TGTGCCACCAGCGGCTCCCCGGTGGCTGACAATCAGCCCCAGCATTTT.

This chain links TRBV5-5 with TRBJ1-1; unclear D gene. V dropped 4 bases and J dropped 1 base, with 11 bases sitting between them. CDR3 length: 14 amino acids. Germline-derived CDR1 and CDR2 are SGHKS and YYEKEE (reference sequence). In nucleotides, the CDR3 is TGTGCCAGCAGCCAAGGGAGTCAGAACACTGAAGCTTTCTTT. Translation gives CASSQGSQNTEAFF.

The genes are TRBV10-3 and TRBJ1-2, with unresolved D. The CDR3 runs 14 residues. Looked up from germline, CDR1 is ENHRY and CDR2 is SYGVKD. Trimming left V 8 bases short and J 2 bases short, with 15 bases between. For the CDR3, the DNA is TGTGCCATCTCGAAGGGTATGACCAACTATGGCTACACCTTC. Its protein product is CAISKGMTNYGYTF.

This clonotype was observed many times. V usage is TRBV15 and J usage is TRBJ2-6, with 7 bases identical to TRBD2. Trimming took 8 bases from V and 1 from J; bases not matched to a gene: 8. Per the germline V gene, CDR1 is LNHNV and CDR2 is YYDKDF (reference sequence). CDR3 size: 16 residues. In nucleotides, the CDR3 is TGTGCCACCGGGACTAACTGGGGATCTGGGGCCAACGTCCTGACTTTC. Translated: CATGTNWGSGANVLTF.

This clonotype was found a few times. V and J are TRBV7-9 and TRBJ2-7, with TRBD1 matching 9 bases. The CDR3 is 14 residues long. V was clipped by 11 bases and J by 3 bases; unmatched bases: 11. Germline CDR1 SEHNR, CDR2 FQNEAQ (reference sequence). The CDR3 DNA is TGTGCCGGAGAAGACACAGGGGGCAACTACGAGCAGTACTTC. Protein product: CAGEDTGGNYEQYF.

This clonotype has just a few counts. This rearrangement joins TRBV3-1 to TRBJ2-3, with D possibly being TRBD1 (6 bases). The CDR3 extends over 14 amino acids. Trimming pared 4 bases from V and 0 bases from J, leaving 8 bases between. The germline V gene has CDR1 LGHDT and CDR2 YNNKEL (reference sequence). The CDR3: CASSRDKSTDTQYF. CDR3 bases: TGTGCCAGCAGCCGGGACAAGAGCACAGATACGCAGTATTTT.

This clonotype has a handful of counts. The V gene is TRBV6-1, the J gene TRBJ2-1; possible D gene TRBD2, 6 bases. This CDR3 is 16 amino acids long. V lost 5 bases and J 1 base, leaving 15 bases between the germline ends. CDR1 and CDR2 from the germline V gene are MNHNS and SASEGT. In DNA, the CDR3 is TGTGCCAGCAGTAACCCGGGGGACGGATCCTACAATGAGCAGTTCTTC. Amino acid sequence: CASSNPGDGSYNEQFF.

This clonotype was detected only a few times. The J gene is TRBJ1-2, the V gene TRBV19; 9 nucleotides line up with TRBD1. Germline V gene lookup returns CDR1 LNHDA and CDR2 SQIVND (reference sequence). Trimming took 2 bases from V and 4 from J; bases not matched to a gene: 8. The CDR3 length is 16 residues. CDR3 region: CASSIPPRQGGYGYTF. CDR3 in DNA: TGTGCCAGTAGTATACCCCCTAGACAGGGGGGCTATGGCTACACCTTC.